These T cell receptor beta chains were read from a single sample in a study of blood T cell repertoires in COVID-19. TCRdb's table, derived via immunoSEQ multiplex PCR, lists solely in-frame clones and lacks some. Counted here are under 300,000 clones, 75% to 85% occurring once; the ten biggest clones make up more than 5%. The specimen was peripheral blood. These receptors all come from a human donor in a cohort sampled during active COVID-19. Each CDR3 is given with its conserved first and last residue. The D gene is left open where the match is weak. Size values are once, few and many counts, or a class for expanded clones, and some rows have none.

>-|TRBV6-2/TRBV6-3|TRBJ1-5|-
TGTGCCAGCAGTTACAAGGGCACAGGGACCCTTCGGAGCAATCAGCCCCAGCATTTT
CASSYKGTGTLRSNQPQHF
>-|TRBV18|TRBJ1-2|-
TGTGCCAGCTCACCAGCAACAGATAACTATGGCTACACCTTC
CASSPATDNYGYTF
>TRBD1|TRBV3-1/TRBV3-2|TRBJ2-3|-
TGTGCCAGCAGCCAACCACAGGGGGTCCTTATTACGCAGTATTTT
CASSQPQGVLITQYF
>-|TRBV10-3|TRBJ2-1|-
TGTGCCACCACTCGTGGTACGGGGAACAATGAGCAGTTCTTC
CATTRGTGNNEQFF
>-|TRBV4-2|TRBJ2-2|-
TGTGCCAGCAGCCAAGGCACAGCTAACACCGGGGAGCTGTTTTTT
CASSQGTANTGELFF
>TRBD2|TRBV12-5|TRBJ2-1|-
TGTGCTAGTGGCCACGTAGAGGTAGCGGGGACCTACAATGAGCAGTTCTTC
CASGHVEVAGTYNEQFF
>TRBD1|TRBV2|TRBJ1-4|-
TGTGCCAGCGGAATGACAGGGAACAATGAAAAACTGTTTTTT
CASGMTGNNEKLFF
>TRBD2|TRBV5-6|TRBJ2-1|once
TGTGCCAGCAGTTCCGGGACTAGGGAGGGTGAGCAGTTCTTC
CASSSGTREGEQFF
>TRBD2|TRBV30|TRBJ2-3|-
TGTGCCTGGAGTGTACTAGCGGGGGCTCGAGATACGCAGTATTTT
CAWSVLAGARDTQYF
>TRBD2|TRBV10-2|TRBJ2-1|-
TGCGCCAGCTGGGAAGCTAGCGGGAGTCCGGGCAATGAGCAGTTCTTC
CASWEASGSPGNEQFF
>TRBD1|TRBV5-6|TRBJ2-1|-
TGTGCCAGCAGCTTGGCGCAGGGGGCTATCTTC
CASSLAQGAIF
>TRBD2|TRBV6-4|TRBJ2-5|-
TGTGCCAGCAGTGGGAATCAGCGGGAGGGCCCAGAGACCCAGTACTTC
CASSGNQREGPETQYF
>TRBD2|TRBV5-1|TRBJ2-3|-
TGCGCCAGCACTACTAGCGGAGCTACAGATACGCAGTATTTT
CASTTSGATDTQYF
>-|TRBV27|TRBJ2-7|-
TGTGCCAGCAGTACAGGACTAGTAGGGGGTGAGCAGTACTTC
CASSTGLVGGEQYF
>-|TRBV13|TRBJ1-6|-
TGTGCCAGCAGCCCCGCGGGGGGCAGGTCCTATAATTCACCCCTCCACTTT
CASSPAGGRSYNSPLHF
>TRBD1|TRBV6-5|TRBJ2-2|-
TGTGCCAGTACCAAGGGACAGACCACCGGGGAGCTGTTTTTT
CASTKGQTTGELFF
>TRBD1|TRBV19|TRBJ2-1|-
TGTGCCAGTAGACGCGGGACAGGGATCGACAATGAGCAGTTCTTC
CASRRGTGIDNEQFF
>-|TRBV5-6|TRBJ1-2|-
TGTGCCAGCAGCTTGCCTGGGCATGGCTACACCTTC
CASSLPGHGYTF
>TRBD1|TRBV2|TRBJ1-5|-
TGTGCCAGCAGAACTACAGGGGGGAATCAGCCCCAGCATTTT
CASRTTGGNQPQHF
>-|TRBV15|TRBJ2-7|-
TGTGCCACCAGGGCAAAGGGGATGACCTACGAGCAGTACTTC
CATRAKGMTYEQYF
>-|TRBV2|TRBJ1-3|-
TGTGCCAGCATAGGGGCAGGGGGAAACACCATATATTTT
CASIGAGGNTIYF
>TRBD2|TRBV7-2|TRBJ2-5|many
TGTGCCAGCAGATTGACTAGCGGGCAAGAGACCCAGTACTTC
CASRLTSGQETQYF
>TRBD2|TRBV27|TRBJ2-1|-
TGTGCCAGCAACCCATGGACTAGCGGGGGTTTCAATGAGCAGTTCTTC
CASNPWTSGGFNEQFF
>-|TRBV19|TRBJ1-4|-
TGTGCCAGTAGTCCAGGAAGGTTCTCGCATGCAACTAATGAAAAACTGTTTTTT
CASSPGRFSHATNEKLFF
>-|TRBV3-1/TRBV3-2|TRBJ1-5|-
TGTGCCAGCAGCCAGGAAAGGGGTGGCAATCAGCCCCAGCATTTT
CASSQERGGNQPQHF
>TRBD2|TRBV4-1|TRBJ2-7|-
TGCGCCAGCAGCCTAGTAGCGGGAGGCCGTGACTACGAGCAGTACTTC
CASSLVAGGRDYEQYF
>-|TRBV4-1|TRBJ2-2|-
TGCGCCAGCAGCCAAGAGGCGGGGGCGTACACCGGGGAGCTGTTTTTT
CASSQEAGAYTGELFF
>-|TRBV29-1|TRBJ1-5|-
TGCAGCGTTAAAGGTGCGGGCGACAATCAGCCCCAGCATTTT
CSVKGAGDNQPQHF
>-|TRBV30|TRBJ2-7|-
TGTGCCTGGAGTGCCCACAGGGACCCCTACGAGCAGTACTTC
CAWSAHRDPYEQYF
>-|TRBV29-1|TRBJ2-3|-
TGCAGCGTTGTGGAGCAGGGTAACACAGATACGCAGTATTTT
CSVVEQGNTDTQYF
>TRBD1|TRBV11-2|TRBJ1-5|-
TGTGCCAGCAGTCGACGACAGGGTCGGAATCAGCCCCAGCATTTT
CASSRRQGRNQPQHF
>TRBD1|TRBV11-3|TRBJ2-1|once
TGTGCCAGCAGCCCGGGACAGGGGCTCTACAATGAGCAGTTCTTC
CASSPGQGLYNEQFF
>TRBD1|TRBV5-4|TRBJ2-7|-
TGTGCCAGCAGCTCGCCGGGCGTTAGGCAGGGGGCTTACGAGCAGTACTTC
CASSSPGVRQGAYEQYF
>-|TRBV19|TRBJ2-2|-
TGTGCCAGTAAACAAACAGGGTTCACCGGGGAGCTGTTTTTT
CASKQTGFTGELFF
>-|TRBV7-2|TRBJ2-2|few
TGTGCCAGCAGCTTCTACACCGGGGAGCTGTTTTTT
CASSFYTGELFF
>TRBD1|TRBV6-5|TRBJ2-7|-
TGTGCCAGCAGTTCCCGACAGGGAAGGACCTACGAGCAGTACTTC
CASSSRQGRTYEQYF
>-|TRBV4-2|TRBJ2-5|-
TGTGCCAGCAGCCTAGCTTTGGGCCGGAGGGAGACCCAGTACTTC
CASSLALGRRETQYF
>-|TRBV27|TRBJ2-5|-
TGTGCCAGCAGTTTATCGGGGGCTTCACGTGGGGCCCAGTACTTC
CASSLSGASRGAQYF
>-|TRBV7-6|TRBJ2-7|once
TGTGCCAGCAGCCCTCCCCCGACAGTTTCCTACGAGCAGTACTTC
CASSPPPTVSYEQYF
>TRBD1|TRBV29-1|TRBJ1-3|-
TGCAGCCTTGGACAGTGGGACAGCTCTGGAAACACCATATATTTT
CSLGQWDSSGNTIYF
>-|TRBV5-4|TRBJ2-5|-
TGTGCCAGCAGCCCTCGGACACTCCAAGAGACCCAGTACTTC
CASSPRTLQETQYF
>TRBD1|TRBV6-5|TRBJ1-6|-
TGTGCCAGCAGTCTACGACAGGGGAGTTCACCCCTCCACTTT
CASSLRQGSSPLHF
>TRBD1|TRBV5-1|TRBJ2-7|-
TGCGCCAGCAGCTTATTCACAGGGGCCGTCTACGAGCAGTACTTC
CASSLFTGAVYEQYF
>-|TRBV5-1|TRBJ2-1|-
TGCGCCAGCAGCTTGGCCCGGGATGAGCAGTTCTTC
CASSLARDEQFF
>TRBD2|TRBV2|TRBJ2-3|-
TGCGCCATCTTACTAGCGGGGGGGCCAGATACGCAGTATTTT
CAILLAGGPDTQYF
>-|TRBV11-2|TRBJ2-7|-
TGTGCCAGCAGTTCCGTCACGGGGATCTACGAGCAGTACTTC
CASSSVTGIYEQYF
>-|TRBV6-5|TRBJ2-7|-
TGTGCCAGCAGTCCTATGCGGGACCACTCCTACGAGCAGTACTTC
CASSPMRDHSYEQYF
>TRBD1|TRBV9|TRBJ1-1|-
TGTGCCAGCAGTCAAGGACAGGCCCCTGAAGCTTTCTTT
CASSQGQAPEAFF
>TRBD2|TRBV9|TRBJ2-3|few
TGTGCCAGCAGCGAGAAAGGACTAGCGGGGGGCAATACGCAGTATTTT
CASSEKGLAGGNTQYF
>TRBD2|TRBV29-1|TRBJ2-5|once
TGCAGCGTTGTGCCAGCGGGAGTCCAAGAGACCCAGTACTTC
CSVVPAGVQETQYF
>-|TRBV5-4|TRBJ1-1|-
TGTGCCAGCAGCTTGTTCCCGGAGACGAACACTGAAGCTTTCTTT
CASSLFPETNTEAFF
>-|TRBV10-3|TRBJ1-2|once
TGTGCCATCAGTGAGTCGAAAGAGGGAGGCTACACCTTC
CAISESKEGGYTF
>-|TRBV7-3|TRBJ2-7|few
TGTGCCAGCAGCTCGCGCAGGGGAGAAATGCACGAGCAGTACTTC
CASSSRRGEMHEQYF
>TRBD2|TRBV10-3|TRBJ2-1|-
TGTGCCATCAGAGGGGGAGCGGGAGTCGGCAATGAGCAGTTCTTC
CAIRGGAGVGNEQFF
>-|TRBV30|TRBJ2-1|-
TGTGCCTGGGGGGACTTTGAGCAGTTCTTC
CAWGDFEQFF
>TRBD1|TRBV5-5|TRBJ2-1|-
TGTGCCAGCAGCTGGGACAGGGGCCATGAGCAGTTCTTC
CASSWDRGHEQFF
>TRBD2|TRBV2|TRBJ2-1|-
TGTGCCAGCAGTGCCGGGACTAGGGCTAATGAGCAGTTCTTC
CASSAGTRANEQFF
>TRBD1|TRBV27|TRBJ2-1|-
TGTGCCAGCAGTTTAGCGGGACAGGGTGGTGAGCAGTTCTTC
CASSLAGQGGEQFF
>TRBD2|TRBV29-1|TRBJ2-1|-
TGCAGCGTTAGGACTAGCGGGAGTCCCTACAATGAGCAGTTCTTC
CSVRTSGSPYNEQFF
>TRBD1|TRBV27|TRBJ1-2|-
TGTGCCAGCAGAGTTACGGGACAGGGGTATGGCTACACCTTC
CASRVTGQGYGYTF